What follows are 20 T cell receptor beta chains derived from one specimen sequenced in a study of OX40 agonist ivuxolimab in advanced cancers. Sequencing used immunoSEQ multiplex PCR; TCRdb keeps in-frame clones, though not all of them. Here the sample spans tens of thousands of clones, roughly three quarters being singletons. The material was CD4+ or CD8+ T cells sorted from blood, obtained in a trial of the OX40 agonist ivuxolimab. The source of these receptors is an adult with an advanced solid tumor such as melanoma, head and neck, liver or kidney cancer.

The rearrangement joins TRBV6-1 to TRBJ2-1, with D perhaps TRBD1 (5 bases). CDR1 MNHNS and CDR2 SASEGT come from the germline V gene. V lost 4 bases and J lost 6, with 13 bases in between. The CDR3 sequence is 14 residues long. The CDR3 sequence is CASSVAGMGNEQFF. Here the CDR3 DNA reads TGTGCCAGCAGTGTGGCAGGGATGGGCAATGAGCAGTTCTTC.

The J gene is TRBJ1-4, the V gene TRBV5-6, with D unresolved. CDR1 and CDR2 (germline): SGHDT, YYEEEE. This CDR3 is built from 14 residues. Trimming took 1 base from V and 6 from J, leaving 10 bases between them. This chain's CDR3 is CASSLYRPDEKLFF. The CDR3 DNA follows: TGTGCCAGCAGCTTGTACAGACCGGATGAAAAACTGTTTTTT.

The chain links TRBV5-1 to TRBJ2-5; no clear D. CDR3 length: 14 amino acids. The germline CDR1 and CDR2 sequences are SGHRS and YFSETQ. V lost 0 bases and J 2 bases, leaving 8 bases between the germline ends. CDR3 region: CASSLATDQETQYF. Written as DNA, the CDR3 is TGCGCCAGCAGCTTGGCCACAGATCAAGAGACCCAGTACTTC.

The chain is built from TRBV7-2 and TRBJ1-4; TRBD1 matches at 10 bases. With V trimmed by 4 bases and J by 7 bases, 6 bases remained unmatched. The CDR3 is 15 amino acids. In germline, CDR1 is SGHTA, CDR2 FQGNSA. The CDR3: CASSWDRGWGEKLFF. In DNA, the CDR3 is TGTGCCAGCAGCTGGGACAGGGGTTGGGGTGAAAAACTGTTTTTT.

The chain couples TRBV28 to TRBJ1-1, with D perhaps TRBD1 (6 bases). Germline V gene data show CDR1 as MDHEN and CDR2 as SYDVKM. V lost 4 bases and J lost 0, with 15 bases in between. The CDR3 spans 16 residues. The DNA of the CDR3 is TGTGCCAGCAGTTCCCCCCAAACAGGGATGAACACTGAAGCTTTCTTT. This encodes CASSSPQTGMNTEAFF.

V gene TRBV5-1 combines with J gene TRBJ2-5, with a tentative D call TRBD1 (6 bases). The CDR3 extends over 15 amino acids. Trimming cost V 2 bases and J 5 bases, with 16 bases left between them. Germline CDR1 SGHRS, CDR2 YFSETQ. CDR3 nucleotide sequence: TGCGCCAGCAGCTTCCCGACAGGCCCCGGGGAGACCCAGTACTTC. As protein: CASSFPTGPGETQYF.

This chain joins TRBV10-3 and TRBJ1-2; weak D call: TRBD1 (6 bases). Germline CDR1 is ENHRY and CDR2 is SYGVKD. The CDR3 is 16 residues long. Trimming removed 6 bases from V and 0 bases from J, with 17 bases in between. CDR3 coding DNA: TGTGCCATCAGAGACAGGCCCTCTGGAGCTAACTATGGCTACACCTTC. This encodes CAIRDRPSGANYGYTF.

The chain is built from TRBV19 and TRBJ1-1; 7 nucleotides agree with TRBD1. V shed 5 bases, J shed 0 bases, and the junction held 3 bases outside the gene matches. Germline loops: CDR1 LNHDA, CDR2 SQIVND (reference sequence). This CDR3 comprises 14 residues. The CDR3 loop reads CASSRTGMNTEAFF. CDR3 nucleotides: TGTGCCAGTAGTCGGACAGGAATGAACACTGAAGCTTTCTTT.

This clone was counted a few times. The gene calls are TRBV11-2 and TRBJ1-6; perhaps TRBD1 as D (5 bases). The CDR3 is made up of 17 amino acids. Germline loops: CDR1 SGHAT, CDR2 FQNNGV. Trimming shortened V by 2 bases and J by 8 bases, and 19 bases separated the two germline ends. CDR3 in DNA: TGTGCCAGCAGCTTACGGGCAGTGGGGACTTCGGATTCACCCCTCCACTTT. Translating it yields CASSLRAVGTSDSPLHF.

The chain joins TRBV7-2 to TRBJ2-7, with D perhaps being TRBD1 or TRBD2 (5 bases each). CDR1 SGHTA and CDR2 FQGNSA come from the germline V gene. This CDR3 region has 15 residues. V lost 5 bases and J lost 7, with 21 bases in between. Here the CDR3 DNA reads TGTGCCAGCAGCGCCTACAAGGGGACCCAGGTAGAGCAGTACTTC. It is translated as CASSAYKGTQVEQYF.

This clone was recorded a few times. CDR3 DNA: TGCGCCAGCAGCTCCGTAGGGGACACTGAAGCTTTCTTT. Its protein product is CASSSVGDTEAFF. The V gene is TRBV5-1, the J gene TRBJ1-1, with a possible D match to TRBD1 (5 bases). Germline V CDR1 and CDR2: SGHRS, YFSETQ. The ends were cut back, 3 bases at V and 3 bases at J, with 9 bases in the middle. The CDR3 sequence is 13 residues long.

This clone is termed medium-sized. J is TRBJ1-1 and V is TRBV2; D may be TRBD1 (5 bases). Germline V gene sequence: CDR1 SNHLY, CDR2 FYNNEI. V was cut by 6 bases and J by 1 base, with 9 bases left in between. The CDR3 loop spans 13 amino acids. In nucleotides, the CDR3 is TGTGCCAGCAGAAGACAGCAGAACACTGAAGCTTTCTTT. This translates into CASRRQQNTEAFF.

The chain recombines TRBV11-2 with TRBJ2-1, with TRBD2 matching 9 bases. CDR3 length: 15 amino acids. The germline CDR1 and CDR2 sequences are SGHAT and FQNNGV. The junction had 5 bases not matched to a gene; V was cut back by 4 bases and J by 4 bases. The CDR3 nucleotides are TGTGCCAGCAGCTATCTAGCGGGACCTTACAATGAGCAGTTCTTC. Translated: CASSYLAGPYNEQFF.

The chain couples TRBV19 to TRBJ1-1; 7 nucleotides match TRBD1. The germline gives CDR1 LNHDA, CDR2 SQIVND (reference sequence). Losses at the gene ends were 5 bases for V and 2 bases for J; bases not matched to a gene: 8. This CDR3 is built from 15 residues. CDR3 region: CASSETRDSNTEAFF. As DNA, the CDR3 is TGTGCCAGTAGTGAGACCCGGGACAGTAACACTGAAGCTTTCTTT.

This clone was seen a few times. The V call is TRBV7-2, the J call TRBJ2-1; D is possibly TRBD1 or TRBD2 (5 bases each). With 2 bases removed from V and 11 bases from J, the gap between germline ends came to 7 bases. Germline V gene lookup returns CDR1 SGHTA and CDR2 FQGNSA. The CDR3 sequence is 11 residues long. CDR3 sequence (DNA): TGTGCCAGCAGCTTACCGGGGCAGCAGTTCTTC. Protein sequence: CASSLPGQQFF.

The chain is built from TRBV12-5 and TRBJ1-5; a possible D gene is TRBD1 (5 bases). CDR1 and CDR2 (germline): LGHNT, FRNRAP. Between the trimmed V and J ends, which lost 1 base and 6 bases, there was a span of 13 bases. CDR3 size: 15 residues. As DNA, the CDR3 is TGTGCTAGTGGTTTGGGGCAGGGTGTTGTTCAGCCCCAGCATTTT. Residues: CASGLGQGVVQPQHF. The full variable domain, completed using reference TRBV12-5 and TRBJ1-5, is DARVTQTPRHKVTEMGQEVTMRCQPILGHNTVFWYRQTMMQGLELLAYFRNRAPLDDSGMPKDRFSAEMPDATLATLKIQPSEPRDSAVYFCASGLGQGVVQPQHFGDGTRLSIL.

This clone was counted a few times. Because the CDR3's place on the DNA is in doubt, the DNA is left out and the CDR3 is given as listed by TCRdb. The chain couples TRBV4-1 to TRBJ2-7; the D call of TRBD1 is as the table states it, not checked on the DNA. Germline loops: CDR1 MGHRA, CDR2 YSYEKL. Termini included, the CDR3 measures 15 amino acids. This CDR3 reads CASSLVQVSLYEQYF.

V is TRBV5-4 and J is TRBJ2-1; 12 bases agree with TRBD2. The V and J ends lost 7 bases and 5 bases, in that order; junction bases with no gene match: 4. The CDR3 consists of 14 residues. CDR1 and CDR2 (germline): SGHNT, YYREEE (reference sequence). CDR3 nucleotides: TGTGCCAGCGCTCTAGCGGGGGGGCACAATGAGCAGTTCTTC. Protein sequence: CASALAGGHNEQFF.

The rearrangement joins TRBV7-2 to TRBJ2-7; 12 positions agree with TRBD1. V shed 5 bases, J shed 2 bases, and the junction held 4 bases outside the gene matches. The germline gives CDR1 SGHTA, CDR2 FQGNSA. CDR3 length: 15 residues. Here the CDR3 DNA reads TGTGCCAGCAGCACGGGGACAGGGGGCCCCTACGAGCAGTACTTC. As protein: CASSTGTGGPYEQYF.

The chain joins TRBV7-2 to TRBJ1-5; perhaps TRBD1 as D (6 bases). CDR3 length equals 15 residues. Germline V gene data show CDR1 as SGHTA and CDR2 as FQGNSA. Trimming shortened V by 5 bases and J by 8 bases, and 19 bases separated the two germline ends. The CDR3 DNA follows: TGTGCCAGCAGCCCGTTGACAGGACGGAGAGAGCCCCAGCATTTT. Translated, it gives CASSPLTGRREPQHF. The full variable domain, its missing parts supplied by reference TRBV7-2 and TRBJ1-5, is GAGVSQSPSNKVTEKGKDVELRCDPISGHTALYWYRQSLGQGLEFLIYFQGNSAPDKSGLPSDRFSAERTGGSVSTLTIQRTQQEDSAVYLCASSPLTGRREPQHFGDGTRLSIL.